Below are 30 T cell receptor beta chains sequenced from a single sample in a study of response to subunit inactivated influenza vaccine. TCRdb passed the RT-PCR reads through MiXCR, listing each CDR3 protein once. The sample lists around 500,000 distinct CDR3 sequences, approximately 11% occurring once. The sample consisted of PBMCs from blood, taken 40 to 50 days after vaccination. The source of these receptors is a man between 45 and 60 years old who received an inactivated influenza vaccine.

In its sample, this clonotype was seen many times. The rearrangement uses TRBV12-3 or TRBV12-4 and TRBJ2-5, with D possibly TRBD1 on 6 matching bases. The CDR3 runs to 14 residues. The ends were cut back, 5 bases at V and 1 base at J, with 11 bases in the middle. CDR3 sequence (DNA): TGTGCCAGCAGTCCCGAAGGGGGCCAAGAGACCCAGTACTTC. Protein sequence: CASSPEGGQETQYF.

The chain couples TRBV5-6 to TRBJ2-7; D might be TRBD1 or TRBD2, each matching 5 bases. In germline, CDR1 is SGHDT, CDR2 YYEEEE. The CDR3 sequence is 13 residues long. The V end lost 7 bases, the J end lost 5 bases, and 16 bases lay between the germline ends. CDR3 amino acids: CASGTTRTNEQYF. CDR3 in DNA: TGTGCCAGCGGGACGACTCGGACAAACGAGCAGTACTTC.

This clonotype was seen a single time. The rearrangement links TRBV12-3 or TRBV12-4 to TRBJ2-1; 7 nucleotides agree with TRBD2. CDR3 size: 12 residues. Trimming at V came to 5 bases and at J to 10 bases, leaving 5 bases not matched to a gene. CDR3 in DNA: TGTGCCAGCAGTGCGGGGGTTGGGGAGCAGTTCTTC. This gives the protein CASSAGVGEQFF.

The rearrangement links TRBV2 to TRBJ2-7, with 9 bases aligning to TRBD1. This CDR3 has 13 residues. The V gene end was trimmed by 4 bases and the J gene end by 6 bases; junction bases not matched to a gene: 4. The germline CDR1 and CDR2 sequences are SNHLY and FYNNEI. The CDR3, as DNA: TGTGCCAGCAGTGGCACAGGGGGCCGCGAGCAGTACTTC. The encoded protein is CASSGTGGREQYF.

This clonotype has a count of ten or more. The CDR3 bases are TGTGCCAGCAGGCTCATCCGGGACAGGGGAGGCGAGCAGTACTTC. Its protein is CASRLIRDRGGEQYF. The chain links TRBV11-2 to TRBJ2-7; 10 nucleotides line up with TRBD1. The CDR3 length is 15 residues. CDR1 is SGHAT and CDR2 is FQNNGV in the germline V gene. V was clipped by 6 bases and J by 6 bases; unmatched bases: 11.

This chain links TRBV7-9 with TRBJ2-7; D uncertain. CDR1 and CDR2 from the germline V gene are SEHNR and FQNEAQ (reference sequence). Trimming took off 0 bases at V and 2 bases at J, with 8 bases between the two ends. This CDR3 has 14 amino acids. This CDR3 reads CASSLAVLAYEQYF. The CDR3 nucleotides read TGTGCCAGCAGCTTAGCGGTTCTCGCCTACGAGCAGTACTTC.

The V gene is TRBV5-1, the J gene TRBJ2-1, with 7 bases aligning to TRBD2. Losses at the gene ends were 4 bases for V and 2 bases for J; bases not matched to a gene: 6. The germline gives CDR1 SGHRS, CDR2 YFSETQ. The CDR3 extends over 15 amino acids. The CDR3 protein is CASSDGLETYNEQFF. The CDR3 DNA sequence: TGCGCCAGCAGCGACGGACTAGAAACCTACAATGAGCAGTTCTTC.

This clonotype was observed at least ten times. V and J are TRBV12-3 or TRBV12-4 and TRBJ2-5, with a tentative D call TRBD1 (5 bases). The CDR3 consists of 14 residues. Trimming took off 3 bases at V and 0 bases at J, with 8 bases between the two ends. The CDR3 DNA reads TGTGCCAGCAGTTTTAGGACACACCAAGAGACCCAGTACTTC. This codes for CASSFRTHQETQYF.

This clonotype was counted only a few times. The gene calls are TRBV15 and TRBJ2-2, with D unclear. This CDR3 is 14 amino acids long. V lost 0 bases, J lost 4 bases, and 6 bases lay in between. Per germline, CDR1 LNHNV and CDR2 YYDKDF (reference sequence). CDR3 sequence: CATSRDRITGELFF. DNA of the CDR3: TGTGCCACCAGCAGAGACAGGATCACCGGGGAGCTGTTTTTT.

This clonotype showed up many times. The chain joins TRBV20-1 to TRBJ2-5, with a tentative D call TRBD1 (6 bases). The V end lost 2 bases, the J end lost 3 bases, and 10 bases lay between the germline ends. The CDR3 is 13 amino acids. The germline V gene encodes CDR1 DFQATT and CDR2 SNEGSKA (reference sequence). CDR3 region: CSARRTAKETQYF. The CDR3 DNA follows: TGCAGTGCTAGACGGACAGCAAAAGAGACCCAGTACTTC.

The chain links TRBV3-1 to TRBJ2-3; D gene uncertain. Trimming pared 1 base from V and 6 bases from J, leaving 8 bases between. The CDR3 is 13 amino acids. Germline values: CDR1 LGHDT, CDR2 YNNKEL (reference sequence). The CDR3 protein is CASSQVPSDTQYF. The CDR3 coding sequence is TGTGCCAGCAGCCAAGTGCCATCGGATACGCAGTATTTT.

This clonotype showed up just a few times. J is TRBJ2-2 and V is TRBV4-2, with a weak D call TRBD1 (6 bases). Trimming stripped 0 bases from V and 6 bases from J, with 17 bases between. The CDR3 is 17 amino acids. Germline V gene lookup returns CDR1 LGHNA and CDR2 YNFKEQ. CDR3: CASSQEVRGRSPGELFF. CDR3 DNA: TGTGCCAGCAGCCAAGAAGTCAGGGGACGGTCTCCCGGGGAGCTGTTTTTT.

This clonotype occurred many times. The J gene is TRBJ2-7, the V gene TRBV27, with D possibly TRBD1 on 6 matching bases. Germline loops: CDR1 MNHEY, CDR2 SMNVEV (reference sequence). This CDR3 spans 15 amino acids. V was trimmed by 6 bases and J by 1 base, leaving 16 bases between them. The CDR3 protein is CASSFTGTLSYEQYF. CDR3 bases: TGTGCCAGCAGCTTTACCGGGACACTGTCCTACGAGCAGTACTTC.

This clonotype was seen only a few times. The V and J genes are TRBV20-1 and TRBJ2-1; D is perhaps TRBD1 or TRBD2 (5 bases each). CDR3 length: 14 amino acids. Trimming stripped 6 bases from V and 8 bases from J, with 20 bases between. Germline CDR1 reads DFQATT; CDR2 reads SNEGSKA (reference sequence). The CDR3 protein is CSATGRINADEQFF. CDR3 DNA: TGCAGTGCCACGGGACGGATAAATGCGGATGAGCAGTTCTTC.

This clonotype was seen only a few times. The CDR3 here is CASSYDRDQFF. CDR3 in DNA: TGTGCCAGCAGCTATGACAGGGACCAGTTCTTC. The chain couples TRBV28 to TRBJ2-1; 7 nucleotides agree with TRBD1. Losses at the gene ends were 6 bases for V and 13 bases for J; bases not matched to a gene: 6. This CDR3 contains 11 residues. Germline V CDR1 and CDR2: MDHEN, SYDVKM.

This clonotype was recorded a few times. The chain carries TRBV5-1 and TRBJ2-6; the D call may be TRBD1 or TRBD2 (5 bases each). Germline CDR1 reads SGHRS; CDR2 reads YFSETQ. The CDR3 loop spans 16 amino acids. Trimming shortened V by 4 bases and J by 1 base, and 12 bases separated the two germline ends. CDR3 DNA sequence: TGCGCCAGCAGCGTAGCGACAGTTTCTGGGGCCAACGTCCTGACTTTC. Translating gives CASSVATVSGANVLTF.

This clonotype was detected a few times. V gene TRBV3-1 combines with J gene TRBJ1-6; D is undetermined. Trimming took 1 base from V and 8 from J, leaving 6 bases between them. There are 13 residues in the CDR3. Germline CDR1 LGHDT, CDR2 YNNKEL (reference sequence). The CDR3 nucleotides read TGTGCCAGCAGCCAAGTATCGGATTCACCCCTCCACTTT. This gives the protein CASSQVSDSPLHF.

This chain links TRBV6-5 with TRBJ1-3; TRBD1 aligns across 7 bases. Germline V lookup: CDR1 MNHEY, CDR2 SVGAGI. The CDR3 extends over 14 amino acids. The junction had 4 bases not matched to a gene; V was cut back by 0 bases and J by 8 bases. The CDR3 is CASSYSSRGDTIYF. DNA of the CDR3: TGTGCCAGCAGTTACTCGAGCAGGGGGGACACCATATATTTT.

This clonotype was detected only a few times. The chain is built from TRBV11-2 and TRBJ2-2; D remains unclear. The length of the CDR3 is 14 residues. Germline-derived CDR1 and CDR2 are SGHAT and FQNNGV. V lost 4 bases to trimming and J lost 7 bases, with 13 bases between them. The CDR3 bases are TGTGCCAGCAGCTCAAGGGCGGTAGGCGGGGAGCTGTTTTTT. As protein: CASSSRAVGGELFF.

This clonotype has a count of ten or more. CDR3 residues: CASSSTGEKLFF. Written as DNA, the CDR3 is TGTGCCAGCAGCTCCACAGGAGAAAAACTGTTTTTT. V usage is TRBV5-6 and J usage is TRBJ1-4, with a tentative D call TRBD1 (5 bases). Trimming removed 3 bases from V and 8 bases from J, with 8 bases in between. The CDR3 extends over 12 amino acids. CDR1 is SGHDT, CDR2 YYEEEE, per germline.

This clonotype was detected ten times or more. The rearrangement uses TRBV12-3 or TRBV12-4 and TRBJ2-7, with D tentatively TRBD1 (5 bases). Trimming pared 7 bases from V and 5 bases from J, leaving 18 bases between. This CDR3 is built from 14 residues. The CDR3 DNA reads as TGTGCCAGCACCACGGACATAGCTTATGACGAGCAGTACTTC. It encodes CASTTDIAYDEQYF.

V gene TRBV12-3 or TRBV12-4 combines with J gene TRBJ2-7; 9 bases line up with TRBD2. This CDR3 has 17 amino acids. The V and J ends lost 1 base and 1 base, in that order; junction bases with no gene match: 8. The CDR3 coding sequence is TGTGCCAGCAGTTTAGGGACTAGCGAAAGGTTATCCTACGAGCAGTACTTC. It specifies CASSLGTSERLSYEQYF.

This chain joins TRBV7-9 and TRBJ2-5; D unresolved. Trimming pared 5 bases from V and 4 bases from J, leaving 17 bases between. The CDR3 loop spans 15 amino acids. Germline lookup yields CDR1 SEHNR and CDR2 FQNEAQ (reference sequence). The CDR3 DNA reads as TGTGCCAGCAGCGGGGATTATAGGGCAGGAGAGACCCAGTACTTC. Translated, it gives CASSGDYRAGETQYF.

V is TRBV20-1 and J is TRBJ1-2, with TRBD1 matching over 8 bases. V lost 4 bases to trimming and J lost 2 bases; unmatched junction nucleotides: 9. Germline V gives CDR1 DFQATT, CDR2 SNEGSKA (reference sequence). This CDR3 has 15 amino acids. The CDR3 DNA is TGCAGTGCTAAGACAAATGGACAGGGCAACTATGGCTACACCTTC. As protein: CSAKTNGQGNYGYTF.

This clonotype showed up many times. The chain employs TRBV12-3 or TRBV12-4 and TRBJ1-1; D is uncertain. V lost 5 bases and J 2 bases, leaving 12 bases between the germline ends. The CDR3 sequence is 14 residues long. The CDR3 bases are TGTGCCAGCAGTGAATCGACGGGAAACACTGAAGCTTTCTTT. Its translation is CASSESTGNTEAFF.

The CDR3: CSGALGGNTIYF. The CDR3 DNA reads as TGCAGCGGGGCCCTAGGTGGAAACACCATATATTTT. This chain joins TRBV29-1 and TRBJ1-3, with D unresolved. CDR1 is SQVTM, CDR2 ANQGSEA, per germline. The CDR3 is 12 residues long. Trimming stripped 7 bases from V and 3 bases from J, with 10 bases between.

This clonotype was recorded at least ten times. The chain combines TRBV10-3 with TRBJ1-5, with D unclear. The CDR3 loop spans 13 amino acids. V was trimmed by 6 bases and J by 0 bases, leaving 6 bases between them. Germline V gives CDR1 ENHRY, CDR2 SYGVKD. The CDR3 reads CAIRQSSNQPQHF. In DNA form, the CDR3 reads TGTGCCATCAGGCAGAGTAGCAATCAGCCCCAGCATTTT.

The table lists this clonotype with many counts. The chain joins TRBV6-1 to TRBJ2-1, with TRBD2 matching 8 bases. V trimming: 6 bases; J trimming: 6 bases; junction bases outside the gene matches: 10. The CDR3 contains 15 residues. Germline loops: CDR1 MNHNS, CDR2 SASEGT. The CDR3 spells CASSSSGSYSNEQFF. As DNA, the CDR3 is TGTGCCAGCAGCTCCAGCGGGAGTTATAGCAATGAGCAGTTCTTC.

Many counts were recorded for this clonotype. This chain links TRBV20-1 with TRBJ2-7, with D unclear. The CDR3 extends over 13 amino acids. Trimming cost V 6 bases and J 1 base, with 13 bases left between them. Per germline, CDR1 DFQATT and CDR2 SNEGSKA (reference sequence). CDR3 DNA: TGCAGTGCCATCGGGCAGGTTTCCTACGAGCAGTACTTC. Its translation is CSAIGQVSYEQYF.

The V gene is TRBV7-2, the J gene TRBJ2-3; 7 bases align to TRBD2. Germline CDR1 SGHTA, CDR2 FQGNSA. The CDR3 runs 13 residues. The ends lost 6 bases at V and 5 bases at J; junction bases unmatched: 5. CDR3 nucleotide sequence: TGTGCCAGCAGGGGGGGGATAGGAGATACGCAGTATTTT. It translates to CASRGGIGDTQYF.